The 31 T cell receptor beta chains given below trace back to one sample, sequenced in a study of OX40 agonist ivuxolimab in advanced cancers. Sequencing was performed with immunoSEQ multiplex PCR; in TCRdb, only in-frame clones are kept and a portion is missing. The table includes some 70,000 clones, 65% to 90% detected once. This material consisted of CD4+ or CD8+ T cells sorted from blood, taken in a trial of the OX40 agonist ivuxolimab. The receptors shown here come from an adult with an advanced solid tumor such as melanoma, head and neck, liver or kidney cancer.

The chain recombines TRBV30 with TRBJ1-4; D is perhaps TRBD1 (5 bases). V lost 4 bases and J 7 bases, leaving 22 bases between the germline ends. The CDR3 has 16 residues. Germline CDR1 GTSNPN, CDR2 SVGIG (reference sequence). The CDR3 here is CAWKTETISRAEKLFF. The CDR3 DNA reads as TGTGCCTGGAAGACAGAGACGATCTCGCGGGCTGAAAAACTGTTTTTT.

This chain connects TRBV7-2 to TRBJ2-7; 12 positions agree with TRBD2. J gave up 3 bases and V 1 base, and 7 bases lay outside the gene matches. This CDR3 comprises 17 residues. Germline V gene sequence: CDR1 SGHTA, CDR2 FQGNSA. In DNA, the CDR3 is TGTGCCAGCAGCTTAGGACTAGCGGGAGTCGAATACTACGAGCAGTACTTC. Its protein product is CASSLGLAGVEYYEQYF.

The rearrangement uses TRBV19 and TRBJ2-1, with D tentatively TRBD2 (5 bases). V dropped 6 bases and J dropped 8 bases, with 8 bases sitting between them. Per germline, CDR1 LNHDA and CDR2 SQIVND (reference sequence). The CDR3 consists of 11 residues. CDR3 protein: CASSERDEQFF. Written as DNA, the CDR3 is TGTGCCAGTAGCGAGAGGGATGAGCAGTTCTTC.

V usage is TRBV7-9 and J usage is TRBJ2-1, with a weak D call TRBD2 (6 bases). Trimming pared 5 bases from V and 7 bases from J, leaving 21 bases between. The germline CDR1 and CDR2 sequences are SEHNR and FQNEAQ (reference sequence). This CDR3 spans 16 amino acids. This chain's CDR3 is CASSRRGGDLGNEQFF. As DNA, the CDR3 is TGTGCCAGCAGCCGACGGGGCGGGGACCTTGGGAATGAGCAGTTCTTC.

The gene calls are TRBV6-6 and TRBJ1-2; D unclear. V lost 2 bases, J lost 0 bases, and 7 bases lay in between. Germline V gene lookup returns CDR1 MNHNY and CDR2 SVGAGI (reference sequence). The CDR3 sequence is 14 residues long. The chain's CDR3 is CASSYHTTNYGYTF. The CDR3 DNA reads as TGTGCCAGCAGTTACCACACCACTAACTATGGCTACACCTTC.

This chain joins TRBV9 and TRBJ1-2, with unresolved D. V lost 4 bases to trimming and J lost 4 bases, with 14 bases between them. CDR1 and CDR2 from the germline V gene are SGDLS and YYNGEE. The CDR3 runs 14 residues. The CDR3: CASSPHMEGYGYTF. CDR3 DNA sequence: TGTGCCAGCAGCCCACACATGGAAGGCTATGGCTACACCTTC.

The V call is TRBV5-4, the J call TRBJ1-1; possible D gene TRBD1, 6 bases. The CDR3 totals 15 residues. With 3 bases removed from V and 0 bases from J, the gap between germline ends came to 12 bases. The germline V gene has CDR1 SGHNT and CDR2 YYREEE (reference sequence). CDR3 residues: CASSSRDNLNTEAFF. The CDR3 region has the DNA TGTGCCAGCAGCTCCAGGGACAATTTGAACACTGAAGCTTTCTTT.

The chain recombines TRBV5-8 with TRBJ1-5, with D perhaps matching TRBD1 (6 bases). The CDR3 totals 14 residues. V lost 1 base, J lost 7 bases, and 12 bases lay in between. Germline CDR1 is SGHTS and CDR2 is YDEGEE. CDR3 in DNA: TGTGCCAGCAGCTTGAGTCAGGGACAACAGCCCCAGCATTTT. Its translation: CASSLSQGQQPQHF.

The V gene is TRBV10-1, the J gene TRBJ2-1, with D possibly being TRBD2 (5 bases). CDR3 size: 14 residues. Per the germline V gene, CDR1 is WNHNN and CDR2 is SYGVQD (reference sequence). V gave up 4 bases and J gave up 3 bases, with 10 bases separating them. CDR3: CASSGASLYNEQFF. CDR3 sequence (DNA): TGCGCCAGCAGTGGAGCTAGCCTCTACAATGAGCAGTTCTTC.

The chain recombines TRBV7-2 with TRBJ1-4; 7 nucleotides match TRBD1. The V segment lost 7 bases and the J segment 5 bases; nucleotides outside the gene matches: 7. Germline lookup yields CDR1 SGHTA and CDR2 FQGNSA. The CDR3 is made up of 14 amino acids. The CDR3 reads CASTSRDRNEKLFF. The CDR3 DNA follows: TGTGCCAGCACCTCCCGGGACAGAAATGAAAAACTGTTTTTT.

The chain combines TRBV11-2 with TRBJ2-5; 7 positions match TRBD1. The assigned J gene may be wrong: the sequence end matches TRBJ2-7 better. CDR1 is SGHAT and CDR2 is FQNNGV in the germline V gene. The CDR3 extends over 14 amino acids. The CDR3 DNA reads TGTGCCAGCAGTAGGTACAGGGGATCCTACGAGCAGTACTTC. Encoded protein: CASSRYRGSYEQYF.

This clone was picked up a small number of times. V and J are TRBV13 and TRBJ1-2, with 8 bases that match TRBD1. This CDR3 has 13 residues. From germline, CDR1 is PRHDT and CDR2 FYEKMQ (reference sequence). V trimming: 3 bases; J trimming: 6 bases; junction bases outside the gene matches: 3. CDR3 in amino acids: CASSFQGADGYTF. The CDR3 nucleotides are TGTGCCAGCAGCTTCCAGGGGGCAGATGGCTACACCTTC.

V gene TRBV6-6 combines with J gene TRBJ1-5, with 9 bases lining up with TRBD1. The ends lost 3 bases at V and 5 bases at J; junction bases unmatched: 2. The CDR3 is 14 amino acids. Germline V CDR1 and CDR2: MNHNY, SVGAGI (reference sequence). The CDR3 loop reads CASSYRTGDQPQHF. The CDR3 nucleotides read TGTGCCAGCAGTTATCGGACAGGGGATCAGCCCCAGCATTTT.

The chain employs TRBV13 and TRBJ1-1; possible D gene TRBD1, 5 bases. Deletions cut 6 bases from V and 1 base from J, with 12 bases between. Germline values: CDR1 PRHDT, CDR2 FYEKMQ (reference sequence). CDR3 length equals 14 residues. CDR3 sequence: CASSRGRGNTEAFF. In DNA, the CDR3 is TGTGCCAGCAGTCGGGGACGGGGGAACACTGAAGCTTTCTTT.

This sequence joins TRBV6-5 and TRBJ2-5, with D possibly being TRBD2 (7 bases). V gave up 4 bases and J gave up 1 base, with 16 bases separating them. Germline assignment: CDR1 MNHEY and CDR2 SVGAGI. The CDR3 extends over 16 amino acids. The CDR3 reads CASSSIFRGAQETQYF. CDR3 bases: TGTGCCAGCAGTTCCATCTTCCGGGGGGCCCAAGAGACCCAGTACTTC.

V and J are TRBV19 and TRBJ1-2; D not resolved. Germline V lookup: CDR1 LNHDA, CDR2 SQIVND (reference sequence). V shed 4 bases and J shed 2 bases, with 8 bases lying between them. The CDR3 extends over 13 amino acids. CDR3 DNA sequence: TGTGCCAGTAGTACTAACGGGAACTATGGCTACACCTTC. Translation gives CASSTNGNYGYTF.

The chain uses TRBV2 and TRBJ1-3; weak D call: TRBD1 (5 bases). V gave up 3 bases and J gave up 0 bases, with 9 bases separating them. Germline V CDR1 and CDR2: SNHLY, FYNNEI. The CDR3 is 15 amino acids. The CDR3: CASSEGDYSGNTIYF. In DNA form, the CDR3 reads TGTGCCAGCAGTGAGGGGGACTACTCTGGAAACACCATATATTTT.

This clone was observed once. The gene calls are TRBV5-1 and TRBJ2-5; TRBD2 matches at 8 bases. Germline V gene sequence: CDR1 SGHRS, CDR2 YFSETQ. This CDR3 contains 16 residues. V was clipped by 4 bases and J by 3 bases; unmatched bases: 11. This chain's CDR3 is CASSPRGSGVEETQYF. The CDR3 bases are TGCGCCAGCAGCCCCCGGGGTAGCGGGGTCGAAGAGACCCAGTACTTC.

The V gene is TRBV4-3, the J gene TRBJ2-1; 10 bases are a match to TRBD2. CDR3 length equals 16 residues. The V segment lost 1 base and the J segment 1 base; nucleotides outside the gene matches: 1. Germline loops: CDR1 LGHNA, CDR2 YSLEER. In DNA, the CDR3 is TGCGCCAGCAGCCAAGGACTAGCGGGTTCCTACAATGAGCAGTTCTTC. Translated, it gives CASSQGLAGSYNEQFF.

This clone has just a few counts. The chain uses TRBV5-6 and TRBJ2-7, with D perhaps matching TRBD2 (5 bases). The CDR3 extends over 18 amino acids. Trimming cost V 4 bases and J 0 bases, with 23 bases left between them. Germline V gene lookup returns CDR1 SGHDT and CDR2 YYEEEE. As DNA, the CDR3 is TGTGCCAGCAGCATGCTACCTAGCCACGCCTTTAGCTCCTACGAGCAGTACTTC. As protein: CASSMLPSHAFSSYEQYF.

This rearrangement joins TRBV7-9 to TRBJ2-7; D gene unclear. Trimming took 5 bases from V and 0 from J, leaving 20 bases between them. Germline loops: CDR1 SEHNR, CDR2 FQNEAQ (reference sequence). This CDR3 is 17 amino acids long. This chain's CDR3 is CASSPRGINSSSYEQYF. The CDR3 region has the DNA TGTGCCAGCAGCCCACGCGGAATTAACAGCAGCTCCTACGAGCAGTACTTC.

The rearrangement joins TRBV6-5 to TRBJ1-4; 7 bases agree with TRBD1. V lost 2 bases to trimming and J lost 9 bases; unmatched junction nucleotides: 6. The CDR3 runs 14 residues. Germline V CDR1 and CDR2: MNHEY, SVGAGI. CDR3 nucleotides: TGTGCCAGCAGTTACGCCAAGGGACAGCAAAAACTGTTTTTT. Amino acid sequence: CASSYAKGQQKLFF.

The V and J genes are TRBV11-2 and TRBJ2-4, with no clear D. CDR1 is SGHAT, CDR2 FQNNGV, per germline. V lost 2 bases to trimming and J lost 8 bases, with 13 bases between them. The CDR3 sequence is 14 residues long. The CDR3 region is CASSLISSWYIQYF. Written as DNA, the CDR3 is TGTGCCAGCAGCTTAATTTCGAGTTGGTACATTCAGTACTTC. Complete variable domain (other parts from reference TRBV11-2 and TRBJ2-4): EAGVAQSPRYKIIEKRQSVAFWCNPISGHATLYWYQQILGQGPKLLIQFQNNGVVDDSQLPKDRFSAERLKGVDSTLKIQPAKLEDSAVYLCASSLISSWYIQYFGAGTRLSVL.

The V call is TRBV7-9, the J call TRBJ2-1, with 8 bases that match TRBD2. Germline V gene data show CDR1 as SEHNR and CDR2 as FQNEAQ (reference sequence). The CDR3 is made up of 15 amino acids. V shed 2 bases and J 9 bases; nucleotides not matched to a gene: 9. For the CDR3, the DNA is TGTGCCAGCAGCTTATTTAACCGGGAGGGTTCTGAGCAGTTCTTC. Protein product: CASSLFNREGSEQFF.

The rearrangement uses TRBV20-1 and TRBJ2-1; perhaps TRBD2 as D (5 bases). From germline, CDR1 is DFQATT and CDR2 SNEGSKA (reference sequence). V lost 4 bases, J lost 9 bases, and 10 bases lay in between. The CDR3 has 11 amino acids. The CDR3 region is CSATRTREQFF. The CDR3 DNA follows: TGCAGTGCTACCAGGACTCGTGAGCAGTTCTTC.

The CDR3 is CASSPYASEDTQYF. CDR3 coding DNA: TGTGCCAGCTCACCTTATGCATCGGAAGATACGCAGTATTTT. The rearrangement joins TRBV18 to TRBJ2-3; D is undetermined. Germline values: CDR1 KGHSH, CDR2 LQKENI. This CDR3 region has 14 residues. The V gene lost 3 bases and the J gene lost 5 bases, with 12 bases spanning the gap.

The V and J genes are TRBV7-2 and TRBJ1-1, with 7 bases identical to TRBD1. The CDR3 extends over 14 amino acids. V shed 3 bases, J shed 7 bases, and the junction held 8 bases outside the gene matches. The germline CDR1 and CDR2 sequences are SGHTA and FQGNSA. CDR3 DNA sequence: TGTGCCAGCAGCTTCCCGACAGGGATAAGTGAAGCTTTCTTT. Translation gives CASSFPTGISEAFF.

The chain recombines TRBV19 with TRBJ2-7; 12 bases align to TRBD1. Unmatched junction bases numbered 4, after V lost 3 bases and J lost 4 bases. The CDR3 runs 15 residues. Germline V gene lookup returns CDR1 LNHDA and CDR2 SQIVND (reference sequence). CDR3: CASSIGTGGGYEQYF. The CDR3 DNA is TGTGCCAGTAGTATCGGGACAGGGGGCGGGTACGAGCAGTACTTC. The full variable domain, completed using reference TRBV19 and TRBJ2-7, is DGGITQSPKYLFRKEGQNVTLSCEQNLNHDAMYWYRQDPGQGLRLIYYSQIVNDFQKGDIAEGYSVSREKKESFPLTVTSAQKNPTAFYLCASSIGTGGGYEQYFGPGTRLTVT.

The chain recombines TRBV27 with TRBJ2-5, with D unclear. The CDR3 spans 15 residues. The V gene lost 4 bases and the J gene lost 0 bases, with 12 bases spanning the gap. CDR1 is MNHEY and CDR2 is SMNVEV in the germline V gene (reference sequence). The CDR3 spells CASSSNYYYQETQYF. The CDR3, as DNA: TGTGCCAGCAGTTCCAACTACTATTACCAAGAGACCCAGTACTTC.

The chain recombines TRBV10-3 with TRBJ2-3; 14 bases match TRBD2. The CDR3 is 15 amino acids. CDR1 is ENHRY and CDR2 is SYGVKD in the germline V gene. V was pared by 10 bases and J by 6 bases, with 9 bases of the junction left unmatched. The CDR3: CATGLAGGLKDTQYF. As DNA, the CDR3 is TGTGCCACCGGACTAGCGGGGGGACTTAAGGATACGCAGTATTTT.

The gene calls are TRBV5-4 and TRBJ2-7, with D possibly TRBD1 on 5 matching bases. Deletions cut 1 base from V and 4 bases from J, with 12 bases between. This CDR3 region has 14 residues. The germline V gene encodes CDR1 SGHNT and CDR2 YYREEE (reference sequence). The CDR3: CASSLLGQGYEQYF. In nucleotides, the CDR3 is TGTGCCAGCAGCTTGCTTGGTCAGGGTTACGAGCAGTACTTC.